The 24 T cell receptor beta chains reported below all come from one sample, sequenced in a study of shared clonotypes between healthy human individuals. Produced via immunoSEQ multiplex PCR; TCRdb's table is partial and in-frame only. Of some 96,000 clones in the sample, more than 45% are singletons; the top ten hold more than 12%. The sequencing sample was made of PBMCs. The receptors here all came from a woman aged 40 to 49 in good health. Some clones in this sample may be carry-over from other donors' samples.

The chain combines TRBV7-2 with TRBJ2-7; D gene unclear. CDR1 is SGHTA and CDR2 is FQGNSA in the germline V gene. This CDR3 is 12 amino acids long. V was cut by 1 base and J by 4 bases, with 5 bases left in between. The CDR3 nucleotides read TGTGCCAGCAGCTTAGGGGATTACGAGCAGTACTTC. The encoded protein is CASSLGDYEQYF.

In DNA, the CDR3 is TGCGCCAGCAGCTCCTCCGGGACAGGGACTGAAGCTTTCTTT. Amino acid sequence: CASSSSGTGTEAFF. The chain uses TRBV5-1 and TRBJ1-1; 9 nucleotides match TRBD1. Germline V gene lookup returns CDR1 SGHRS and CDR2 YFSETQ. CDR3 length: 14 residues. The V and J ends lost 3 bases and 5 bases, in that order; junction bases with no gene match: 5.

This sequence joins TRBV19 and TRBJ2-3; maybe TRBD1 (5 bases). This CDR3 is 14 amino acids long. Germline V gives CDR1 LNHDA, CDR2 SQIVND (reference sequence). Trimming removed 1 base at V and 0 bases at J, with 5 bases between. CDR3 bases: TGTGCCAGTAGTATAGGGACAAGCACAGATACGCAGTATTTT. Amino acids: CASSIGTSTDTQYF.

In its sample, this clone was seen many times. The rearrangement uses TRBV5-1 and TRBJ1-5; no definite D call. This CDR3 comprises 14 residues. V shed 3 bases and J shed 5 bases, with 12 bases lying between them. Germline V gene lookup returns CDR1 SGHRS and CDR2 YFSETQ. This CDR3 reads CASSWGGSDQPQHF. The DNA of the CDR3 is TGCGCCAGCAGCTGGGGAGGGTCGGATCAGCCCCAGCATTTT.

In DNA, the CDR3 is TGTGCCAGCAGTTTAGCCCAGATCGCTGAAGCTTTCTTT. It is translated as CASSLAQIAEAFF. The chain combines TRBV28 with TRBJ1-1; no firm D call. V lost 2 bases and J lost 6, with 10 bases in between. The CDR3 spans 13 residues. Germline values: CDR1 MDHEN, CDR2 SYDVKM.

The chain employs TRBV2 and TRBJ2-5, with D hard to call. The CDR3 has 16 residues. Trimming shortened V by 0 bases and J by 0 bases, and 11 bases separated the two germline ends. Germline CDR1 and CDR2: SNHLY and FYNNEI. CDR3 sequence (DNA): TGTGCCAGCAGTGAAGCGCTCGGGCGGTACCAAGAGACCCAGTACTTC. Its translation is CASSEALGRYQETQYF.

This chain joins TRBV9 and TRBJ2-1; perhaps D is TRBD1 or TRBD2 (5 bases each). Germline V gene lookup returns CDR1 SGDLS and CDR2 YYNGEE. This CDR3 has 15 residues. The V end lost 4 bases, the J end lost 4 bases, and 15 bases lay between the germline ends. The CDR3 coding sequence is TGTGCCAGCAGCAGGGACGTTGGGACGTACAATGAGCAGTTCTTC. Protein: CASSRDVGTYNEQFF.

The chain is built from TRBV7-3 and TRBJ2-7, with 9 bases lining up with TRBD2. V was clipped by 0 bases and J by 5 bases; unmatched bases: 11. The CDR3 sequence is 17 residues long. Looked up from germline, CDR1 is SGHTA and CDR2 is FQGTGA. CDR3 in DNA: TGTGCCAGCAGCTTAACGCCCCCCGGGACTAGCAGGCACGAGCAGTACTTC. It encodes CASSLTPPGTSRHEQYF.

The chain combines TRBV6-1 with TRBJ2-5; D gene uncertain. The CDR3 spans 14 residues. V was shortened by 7 bases and J by 2 bases, with 14 bases between the two germline ends. The V gene's germline CDR1 is MNHNS and CDR2 SASEGT. The CDR3 sequence is CASNLRAPQETQYF. The CDR3, as DNA: TGTGCCAGCAATTTACGGGCCCCTCAAGAGACCCAGTACTTC.

V gene TRBV9 combines with J gene TRBJ1-5; D is unresolved. CDR3 length: 14 residues. V gave up 4 bases and J gave up 4 bases, with 12 bases separating them. Germline CDR1 is SGDLS and CDR2 is YYNGEE. Here the CDR3 reads CASSPGSTNQPQHF. The CDR3 coding sequence is TGTGCCAGCAGCCCCGGGAGCACTAATCAGCCCCAGCATTTT.

This clone was observed many times. The chain has TRBV9 and TRBJ2-5, with 11 bases matching TRBD2. Per germline, CDR1 SGDLS and CDR2 YYNGEE. Trimming cost V 0 bases and J 11 bases; bases outside gene matches: 6. CDR3 length equals 14 residues. The CDR3 here is CASSVGSGREEQYF. The CDR3 bases are TGTGCCAGCAGCGTAGGTAGCGGGAGGGAAGAGCAGTACTTC.

This clone was detected many times. The chain joins TRBV4-1 to TRBJ2-1; TRBD2 might be the D (6 bases). Germline CDR1 MGHRA, CDR2 YSYEKL. With 0 bases removed from V and 15 bases from J, the gap between germline ends came to 12 bases. This CDR3 is 12 amino acids long. DNA of the CDR3: TGCGCCAGCAGCCAAGAGACGGGAGTTATGTTCTTC. Translation gives CASSQETGVMFF.

Here the CDR3 reads CASRGDEQYF. The DNA for the CDR3 is TGTGCCAGCAGAGGGGACGAGCAGTACTTC. The gene calls are TRBV7-6 and TRBJ2-7; perhaps TRBD1 as D (5 bases). V was pared by 6 bases and J by 5 bases, with 5 bases between. Germline CDR1 is SGHVS and CDR2 is FNYEAQ. The CDR3 sequence is 10 residues long.

The rearrangement uses TRBV6-6 and TRBJ1-5; D gene ambiguous. The germline gives CDR1 MNHNY, CDR2 SVGAGI (reference sequence). This CDR3 is built from 14 residues. Trimming removed 7 bases at V and 3 bases at J, with 13 bases between. CDR3 in DNA: TGTGCCAGCACCCTCCCGACCTACAATCAGCCCCAGCATTTT. Protein: CASTLPTYNQPQHF.

This clone has more than one count but fewer than ten. This chain joins TRBV5-1 and TRBJ1-1; tentatively, D is TRBD1 (6 bases). Germline V lookup: CDR1 SGHRS, CDR2 YFSETQ. V gave up 0 bases and J gave up 1 base, with 7 bases separating them. This CDR3 has 14 residues. The CDR3 sequence is CASSLDRANTEAFF. The CDR3 coding sequence is TGCGCCAGCAGCTTGGACAGGGCGAACACTGAAGCTTTCTTT.

This clone was observed many times. V usage is TRBV27 and J usage is TRBJ2-7; TRBD2 aligns across 11 bases. The CDR3 runs 15 residues. Germline V gene sequence: CDR1 MNHEY, CDR2 SMNVEV (reference sequence). V dropped 3 bases and J dropped 7; count of bases not matched to a gene: 8. The CDR3 region is CASSFGLAGGGEQYF. The CDR3 region has the DNA TGTGCCAGCAGTTTTGGGCTAGCGGGAGGTGGTGAGCAGTACTTC.

V gene TRBV6-1 combines with J gene TRBJ2-7, with TRBD2 identical over 7 bases. J gave up 2 bases and V 6 bases, and 4 bases lay outside the gene matches. From germline, CDR1 is MNHNS and CDR2 SASEGT. CDR3 length: 13 amino acids. The CDR3 DNA reads as TGTGCCAGCAGAGAAAGCGGGGCCTACGAGCAGTACTTC. Translated: CASRESGAYEQYF.

This clone was seen many times. This chain connects TRBV6-6 to TRBJ2-7, with 7 bases that match TRBD2. With 0 bases clipped from V and 6 bases from J, the junction kept 5 bases outside the gene matches. Looked up from germline, CDR1 is MNHNY and CDR2 is SVGAGI (reference sequence). This CDR3 comprises 14 residues. As DNA, the CDR3 is TGTGCCAGCAGTTACTCCTCAGAGCGGGGCGAGCAGTACTTC. Translated: CASSYSSERGEQYF.

The chain couples TRBV7-2 to TRBJ2-1, with D uncertain. The germline V gene encodes CDR1 SGHTA and CDR2 FQGNSA. The CDR3 has 12 amino acids. V dropped 4 bases and J dropped 7 bases, with 8 bases sitting between them. The CDR3 here is CASSSSWNEQFF. CDR3 coding DNA: TGTGCCAGCAGCTCTAGTTGGAATGAGCAGTTCTTC.

The chain recombines TRBV5-4 with TRBJ2-1; D gene ambiguous. Trimming left V 0 bases short and J 6 bases short, with 7 bases between. Germline loops: CDR1 SGHNT, CDR2 YYREEE (reference sequence). The CDR3 covers 13 residues. CDR3 bases: TGTGCCAGCAGCTTGGTTGCCGGCAATGAGCAGTTCTTC. Amino acids: CASSLVAGNEQFF.

On this clone itself: A read error is likely here: a far larger clone is one base away. The rearrangement joins TRBV5-1 to TRBJ2-7; 8 bases agree with TRBD1. The V gene's germline CDR1 is SGHRS and CDR2 YFSETQ. The CDR3 contains 15 residues. The CDR3 coding sequence is TGCGCCAGCAGCCCCCTGGGCAGGGGGCTCGACGAGCGGTACTTC. Residues: CASSPLGRGLDERYF.

This clone was counted many times. The V gene is TRBV28, the J gene TRBJ2-7, with D perhaps matching TRBD1 (5 bases). Per germline, CDR1 MDHEN and CDR2 SYDVKM. The CDR3 is 13 amino acids. Between the trimmed V and J ends, which lost 6 bases and 0 bases, there was a span of 9 bases. The CDR3: CASSSGHSYEQYF. The CDR3 DNA follows: TGTGCCAGCAGCTCAGGACACTCCTACGAGCAGTACTTC.

This chain links TRBV5-1 with TRBJ1-5; weak D call: TRBD1 (6 bases). Germline V CDR1 and CDR2: SGHRS, YFSETQ. V was clipped by 3 bases and J by 5 bases, with 9 bases between them. CDR3 length: 13 residues. CDR3 sequence: CASSWTVDQPQHF. In DNA form, the CDR3 reads TGCGCCAGCAGCTGGACAGTTGATCAGCCCCAGCATTTT. Combining the CDR3 with reference TRBV5-1 and TRBJ1-5 gives the whole variable domain KAGVTQTPRYLIKTRGQQVTLSCSPISGHRSVSWYQQTPGQGLQFLFEYFSETQRNKGNFPGRFSGRQFSNSRSEMNVSTLELGDSALYLCASSWTVDQPQHFGDGTRLSIL.

The chain employs TRBV2 and TRBJ2-3; D gene unclear. The CDR3 spans 14 residues. V shed 7 bases and J shed 0 bases, with 11 bases lying between them. Germline CDR1 is SNHLY and CDR2 is FYNNEI. CDR3: CASTPDSSTDTQYF. The CDR3 bases are TGTGCCAGCACTCCTGATTCTAGCACAGATACGCAGTATTTT.